This T cell receptor (beta chain) was found in a study of radiation and T cells in renal cell carcinoma. TCRdb's table, derived via immunoSEQ multiplex PCR, lists solely in-frame clones and lacks some. The sample consists of approximately 100,000 clones, about 86% of them appearing once. The length of the CDR3 is 13 residues. The germline V gene encodes CDR1 SGHRS and CDR2 YFSETQ. The V and J ends lost 5 bases and 5 bases respectively, with 10 bases between them. Time point: baseline pretreatment blood. Stated treatment: 15 Gy SBRT to primary tumor, nephrectomy 4 weeks later. The material was blood, obtained from a patient whose treatment included radiotherapy and nephrectomy. This TCR derives from a man between 50 and 59 years old with renal cell carcinoma. The chain has TRBV5-1 and TRBJ2-2, with D possibly TRBD2 on 6 matching bases. CDR3 region: CASRVGRTGELFF. The CDR3 region has the DNA TGCGCCAGCAGGGTAGGGAGGACCGGGGAGCTGTTTTTT.